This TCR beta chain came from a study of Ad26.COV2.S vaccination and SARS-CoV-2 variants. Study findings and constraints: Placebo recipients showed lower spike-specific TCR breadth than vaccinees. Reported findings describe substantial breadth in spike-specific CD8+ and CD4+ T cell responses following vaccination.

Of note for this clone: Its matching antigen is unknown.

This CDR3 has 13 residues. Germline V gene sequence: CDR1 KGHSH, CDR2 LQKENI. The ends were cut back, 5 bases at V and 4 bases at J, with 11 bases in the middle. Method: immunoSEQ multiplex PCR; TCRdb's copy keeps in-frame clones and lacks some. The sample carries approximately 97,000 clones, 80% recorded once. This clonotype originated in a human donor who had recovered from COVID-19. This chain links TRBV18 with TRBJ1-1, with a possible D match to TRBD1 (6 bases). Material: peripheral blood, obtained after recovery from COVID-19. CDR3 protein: CASSGQGLTEAFF. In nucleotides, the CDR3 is TGTGCCAGCTCAGGCCAGGGGCTCACTGAAGCTTTCTTT.